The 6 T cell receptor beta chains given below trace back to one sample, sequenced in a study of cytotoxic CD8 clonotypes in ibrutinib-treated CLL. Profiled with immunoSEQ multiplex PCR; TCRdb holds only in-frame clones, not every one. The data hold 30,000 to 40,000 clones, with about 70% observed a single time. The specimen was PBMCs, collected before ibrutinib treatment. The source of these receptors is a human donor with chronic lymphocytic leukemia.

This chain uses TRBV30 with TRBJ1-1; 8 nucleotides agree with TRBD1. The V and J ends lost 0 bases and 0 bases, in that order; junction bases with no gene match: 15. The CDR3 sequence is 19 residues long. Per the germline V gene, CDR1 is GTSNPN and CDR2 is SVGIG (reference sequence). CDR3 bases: TGTGCCTGGAGTGTACAAATTTGGACAGGGAAGGGCTTGAACACTGAAGCTTTCTTT. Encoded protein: CAWSVQIWTGKGLNTEAFF.

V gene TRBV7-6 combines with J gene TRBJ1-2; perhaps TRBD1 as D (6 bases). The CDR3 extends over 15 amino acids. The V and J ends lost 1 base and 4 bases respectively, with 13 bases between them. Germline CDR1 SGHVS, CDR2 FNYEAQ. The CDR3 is CASSLGDLRGYGYTF. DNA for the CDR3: TGTGCCAGCAGCTTAGGGGACCTCAGGGGCTATGGCTACACCTTC.

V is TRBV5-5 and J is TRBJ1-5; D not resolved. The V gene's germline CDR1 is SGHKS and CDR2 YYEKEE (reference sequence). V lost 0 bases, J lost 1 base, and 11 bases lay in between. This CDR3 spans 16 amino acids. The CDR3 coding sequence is TGTGCCAGCAGCTTGGTCGCGGGAGGGAGCAATCAGCCCCAGCATTTT. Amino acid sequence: CASSLVAGGSNQPQHF.

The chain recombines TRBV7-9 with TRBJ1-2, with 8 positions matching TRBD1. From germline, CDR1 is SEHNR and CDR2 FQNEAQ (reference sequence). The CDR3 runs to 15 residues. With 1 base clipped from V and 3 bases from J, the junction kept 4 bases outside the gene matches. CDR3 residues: CASSLGGQADYGYTF. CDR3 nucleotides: TGTGCCAGCAGCTTAGGGGGACAGGCGGACTATGGCTACACCTTC.

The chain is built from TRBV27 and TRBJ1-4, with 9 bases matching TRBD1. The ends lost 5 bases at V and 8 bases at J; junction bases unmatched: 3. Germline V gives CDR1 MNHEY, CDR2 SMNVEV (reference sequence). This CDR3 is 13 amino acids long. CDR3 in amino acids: CASSDGTGEKLFF. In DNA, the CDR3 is TGTGCCAGCAGTGACGGGACAGGGGAAAAACTGTTTTTT.

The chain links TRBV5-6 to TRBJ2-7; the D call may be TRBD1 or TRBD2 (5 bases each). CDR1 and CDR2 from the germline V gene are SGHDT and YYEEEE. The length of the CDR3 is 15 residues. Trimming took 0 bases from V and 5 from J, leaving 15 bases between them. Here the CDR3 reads CASSLGGVIPHEQYF. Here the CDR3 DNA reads TGTGCCAGCAGCTTGGGAGGGGTTATCCCTCACGAGCAGTACTTC.